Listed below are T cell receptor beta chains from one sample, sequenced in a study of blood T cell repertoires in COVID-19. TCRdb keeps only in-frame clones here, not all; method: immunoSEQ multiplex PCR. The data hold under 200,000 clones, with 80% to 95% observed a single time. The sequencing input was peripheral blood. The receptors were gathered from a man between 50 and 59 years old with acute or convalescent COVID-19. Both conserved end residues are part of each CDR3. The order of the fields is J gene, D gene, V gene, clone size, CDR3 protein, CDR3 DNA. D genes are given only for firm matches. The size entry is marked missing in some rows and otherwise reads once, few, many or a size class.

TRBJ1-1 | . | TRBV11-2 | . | CASSFRGTNTEAFF | TGTGCCAGCAGCTTTAGAGGAACGAACACTGAAGCTTTCTTT
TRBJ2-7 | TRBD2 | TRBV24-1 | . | CATSDTSGPPYEQYF | TGTGCCACCAGTGACACTAGCGGGCCCCCCTACGAGCAGTACTTC
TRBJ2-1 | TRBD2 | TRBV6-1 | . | CASSEDSGGGGEQFF | TGTGCCAGCAGTGAAGATAGCGGGGGGGGAGGTGAGCAGTTCTTC
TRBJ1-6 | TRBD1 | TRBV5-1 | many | CASSSEGQDGGPLHF | TGCGCCAGCAGCTCCGAAGGACAGGACGGGGGACCCCTCCACTTT
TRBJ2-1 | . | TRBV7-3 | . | CASSLSGTSYNEQFF | TGTGCCAGCAGCTTAAGCGGGACCTCCTACAATGAGCAGTTCTTC
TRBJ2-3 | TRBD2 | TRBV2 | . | CASALGLATDTQYF | TGTGCCAGCGCTCTGGGACTAGCGACAGATACGCAGTATTTT
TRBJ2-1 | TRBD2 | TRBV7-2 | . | CASSPQRGGYNEQFF | TGTGCCAGCAGCCCCCAGCGGGGGGGGTACAATGAGCAGTTCTTC
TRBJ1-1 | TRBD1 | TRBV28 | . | CASSPYGVQGYTEAFF | TGTGCCAGCAGTCCGTATGGGGTACAGGGGTACACTGAAGCTTTCTTT
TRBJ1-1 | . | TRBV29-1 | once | CSVGKGDEAFF | TGCAGCGTGGGGAAGGGGGATGAAGCTTTCTTT
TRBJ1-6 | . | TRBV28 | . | CASSLWGRGNSPLHF | TGTGCCAGCAGTTTATGGGGCAGGGGCAATTCACCCCTCCACTTT
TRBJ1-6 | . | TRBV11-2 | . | CASSPGGGLTNNSPLHF | TGTGCCAGCAGCCCGGGGGGCGGATTGACCAATAATTCACCCCTCCACTTT
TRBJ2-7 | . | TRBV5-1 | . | CASSSGTTSFSYEQYF | TGCGCCAGCAGTTCCGGGACAACCTCTTTCTCCTACGAGCAGTACTTC
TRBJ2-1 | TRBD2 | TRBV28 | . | CASGSLAGAYNEQFF | TGTGCCAGCGGGTCTCTAGCGGGAGCCTACAATGAGCAGTTCTTC
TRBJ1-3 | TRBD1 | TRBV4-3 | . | CASSQGQGENTIYF | TGCGCCAGCAGCCAGGGACAGGGAGAAAACACCATATATTTT
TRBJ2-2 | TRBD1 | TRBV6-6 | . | CASSSRQGAPTGELFF | TGTGCCAGCAGCTCCCGACAGGGGGCCCCCACCGGGGAGCTGTTTTTT
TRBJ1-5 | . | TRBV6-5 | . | CASRGGQGGQPQHF | TGTGCCAGCAGGGGAGGGCAAGGGGGTCAGCCCCAGCATTTT
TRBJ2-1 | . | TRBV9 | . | CASSVGSEGGWNEQFF | TGTGCCAGCAGCGTAGGTTCCGAGGGGGGGTGGAATGAGCAGTTCTTC
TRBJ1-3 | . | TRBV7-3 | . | CASSLNSGAGNTIYF | TGTGCCAGCAGCTTAAACTCAGGGGCTGGAAACACCATATATTTT
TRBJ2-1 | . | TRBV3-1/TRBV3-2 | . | CASSQDLVSYNEQFF | TGTGCCAGCAGCCAAGACCTAGTCTCCTACAATGAGCAGTTCTTC
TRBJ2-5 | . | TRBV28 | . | CASSLLQGWGETQYF | TGTGCCAGCAGTCTCCTTCAGGGGTGGGGAGAGACCCAGTACTTC
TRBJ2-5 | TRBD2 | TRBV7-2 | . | CASSKRRLADQETQYF | TGTGCCAGCAGCAAACGAAGACTAGCGGACCAAGAGACCCAGTACTTC
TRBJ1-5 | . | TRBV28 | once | CASSFRPLRSNQPQHF | TGTGCCAGCAGTTTCCGCCCGTTGAGGAGCAATCAGCCCCAGCATTTT
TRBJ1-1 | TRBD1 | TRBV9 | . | CASSGTGIAEAFF | TGTGCCAGCAGCGGGACAGGGATCGCTGAAGCTTTCTTT
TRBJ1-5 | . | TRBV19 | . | CASSIPRREGSNQPQHF | TGTGCCAGTAGTATACCCCGCAGGGAAGGGAGCAATCAGCCCCAGCATTTT
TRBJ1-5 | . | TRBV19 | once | CASSLLGGRNQPQHF | TGTGCCAGTAGTCTGTTGGGGGGTCGCAATCAGCCCCAGCATTTT
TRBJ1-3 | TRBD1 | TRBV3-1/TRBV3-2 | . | CASSQAGGTGNTIYF | TGTGCCAGCAGCCAAGCAGGGGGCACTGGAAACACCATATATTTT
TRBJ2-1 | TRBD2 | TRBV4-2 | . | CASSLQESGLAGVEQFF | TGTGCCAGCAGCCTTCAGGAATCGGGACTAGCGGGGGTTGAGCAGTTCTTC
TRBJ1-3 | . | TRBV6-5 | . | CASSRDIGGNTIYF | TGTGCCAGCAGCCGGGACATAGGGGGAAACACCATATATTTT
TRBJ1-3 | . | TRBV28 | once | CASSPRVKSGNTIYF | TGTGCCAGCAGTCCGAGGGTCAAGAGTGGAAACACCATATATTTT
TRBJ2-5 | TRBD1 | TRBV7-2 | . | CASSWDRGRETQYF | TGTGCCAGCAGCTGGGACAGGGGCAGAGAGACCCAGTACTTC
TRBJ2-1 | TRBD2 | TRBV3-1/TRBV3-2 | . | CASSQGAGNSYNEQFF | TGTGCCAGCAGCCAAGGAGCGGGAAACTCCTACAATGAGCAGTTCTTC
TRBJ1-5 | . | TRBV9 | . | CASSVGGRQDSNQPQHF | TGTGCCAGCAGCGTAGGGGGGAGGCAGGATAGCAATCAGCCCCAGCATTTT
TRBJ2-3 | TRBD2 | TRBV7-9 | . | CASSLMPLAGTDTQYF | TGTGCCAGCAGCTTAATGCCGCTAGCGGGCACAGATACGCAGTATTTT
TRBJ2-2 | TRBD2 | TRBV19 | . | CASSWVAGAANTGELFF | TGTGCCAGTAGTTGGGTAGCGGGGGCCGCGAACACCGGGGAGCTGTTTTTT
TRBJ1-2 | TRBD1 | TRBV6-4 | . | CASSDHRHRGVNYGYTF | TGTGCCAGCAGTGATCATCGACACAGGGGGGTTAACTATGGCTACACCTTC
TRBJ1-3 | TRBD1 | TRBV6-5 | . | CASSYSDRSGNTIYF | TGTGCCAGCAGTTATTCGGACAGGAGTGGAAACACCATATATTTT
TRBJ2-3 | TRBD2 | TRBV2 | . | CASSAGLAGSNTQYF | TGTGCCAGCAGTGCGGGACTAGCGGGGTCGAATACGCAGTATTTT
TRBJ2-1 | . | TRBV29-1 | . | CSVQQGVSYNEQFF | TGCAGCGTGCAACAGGGCGTATCCTACAATGAGCAGTTCTTC
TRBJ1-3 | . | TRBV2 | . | CASSEGEVAGNTIYF | TGTGCCAGCAGTGAAGGGGAGGTGGCTGGAAACACCATATATTTT
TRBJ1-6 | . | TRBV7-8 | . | CASSLGQENSPLHF | TGTGCCAGCAGCTTAGGACAAGAAAATTCACCCCTCCACTTT
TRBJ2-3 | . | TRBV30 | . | CAWTEAATDTQYF | TGTGCCTGGACAGAGGCGGCCACAGATACGCAGTATTTT
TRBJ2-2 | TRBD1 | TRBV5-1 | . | CASSNGQGRTGELFF | TGCGCCAGCAGCAATGGACAGGGTCGCACCGGGGAGCTGTTTTTT
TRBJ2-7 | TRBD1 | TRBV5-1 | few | CASRVLQGADEQYF | TGCGCCAGCAGAGTTTTACAGGGGGCTGACGAGCAGTACTTC
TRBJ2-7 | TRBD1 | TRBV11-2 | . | CASSLLRTGGEQYF | TGTGCCAGCAGCTTATTGCGGACAGGGGGCGAGCAGTACTTC
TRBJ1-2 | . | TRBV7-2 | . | CASSPYGENYGYTF | TGTGCCAGCAGCCCCTATGGGGAGAACTATGGCTACACCTTC
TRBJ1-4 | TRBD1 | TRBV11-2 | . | CASSSGGAGEKLFF | TGTGCCAGCAGTTCAGGGGGCGCCGGAGAAAAACTGTTTTTT
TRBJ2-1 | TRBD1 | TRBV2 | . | CASSRDRYNEQFF | TGTGCCAGCAGCCGGGACAGGTACAATGAGCAGTTCTTC
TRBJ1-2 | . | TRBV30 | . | CAWRIHPGDTYGYTF | TGTGCCTGGAGGATCCACCCCGGGGACACCTATGGCTACACCTTC
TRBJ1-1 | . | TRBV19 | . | CASSRRGGFF | TGTGCCAGTAGTCGGAGGGGGGGTTTCTTT
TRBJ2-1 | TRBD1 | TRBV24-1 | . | CATSDSGTGTRQTQFF | TGTGCCACCAGTGATTCGGGGACAGGGACCCGGCAGACGCAGTTCTTC
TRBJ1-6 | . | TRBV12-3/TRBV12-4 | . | CASSFALGRPLHF | TGTGCCAGCAGTTTTGCCCTCGGTCGGCCCCTCCACTTT
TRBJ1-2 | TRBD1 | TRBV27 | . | CASSESGGGYTF | TGTGCCAGCTCGGAATCAGGGGGTGGCTACACCTTC
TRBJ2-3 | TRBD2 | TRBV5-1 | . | CASASGVTDTQYF | TGCGCCAGCGCTAGCGGGGTCACAGATACGCAGTATTTT
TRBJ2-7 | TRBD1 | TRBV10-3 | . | CAISGDRARQYF | TGTGCCATCAGTGGGGACAGGGCACGGCAGTACTTC
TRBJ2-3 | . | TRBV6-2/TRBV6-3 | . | CASSLADTQYF | TGTGCCAGCAGTCTAGCGGATACGCAGTATTTT
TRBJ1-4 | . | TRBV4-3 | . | CASSPTLNEKLFF | TGCGCCAGCAGCCCTACTTTGAATGAAAAACTGTTTTTT
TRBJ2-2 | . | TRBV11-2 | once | CASSFESGLTGELFF | TGTGCCAGCAGCTTCGAGTCAGGGCTAACCGGGGAGCTGTTTTTT
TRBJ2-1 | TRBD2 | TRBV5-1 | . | CASSRSPGLALHEQFF | TGCGCCAGCAGCCGGTCACCGGGACTAGCGCTGCATGAGCAGTTCTTC
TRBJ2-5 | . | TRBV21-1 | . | CASSKRTGPETQYF | TGTGCCAGCAGCAAACGGACAGGGCCGGAGACCCAGTACTTC
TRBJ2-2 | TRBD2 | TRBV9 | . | CASSGKRGAVGELFF | TGTGCCAGCAGCGGAAAGCGGGGGGCGGTCGGGGAGCTGTTTTTT